These T cell receptor beta chains were read from a single sample in a study of T-cell memory formation after mild COVID-19. TCRdb itself ran the 5' RACE reads through MiXCR, one entry per CDR3 protein. Among roughly 130,000 distinct CDR3 sequences listed, about 5.9% were seen once. The sequencing sample was made of PBMCs or a T cell subset sorted from them (not recorded which). These receptor sequences come from an adult woman who had mild COVID-19 (a few samples of this study predate the infection). Cell type and time point are not known. CDR3s include the opening cysteine and the closing phenylalanine or tryptophan. A D gene is named only where the DNA matches it firmly. Size is omitted from some rows. Given values are once, few, many or a class for expanded clones.

V gene: TRBV12-3/TRBV12-4; clone size: many; D gene: TRBD2; J gene: TRBJ2-1; CDR3 DNA: TGTGCCAGCAGTTTTTATAATCTCAGCGGGAGAAACTATGGGCAGTTCTTC; CDR3 protein: CASSFYNLSGRNYGQFF
V gene: TRBV7-2; clone size: many; D gene: TRBD2; J gene: TRBJ2-3; CDR3 DNA: TGTGCCAGCAGCAAAGCCGGGACTAGCGCAGATACGCAGTATTTT; CDR3 protein: CASSKAGTSADTQYF
V gene: TRBV5-1; clone size: NA; D gene: TRBD2; J gene: TRBJ2-1; CDR3 DNA: TGCGCCAGCAGCAGGGGGACTAGCGGGATCAATGAGCAGTTCTTC; CDR3 protein: CASSRGTSGINEQFF
V gene: TRBV4-1; clone size: few; D gene: NA; J gene: TRBJ1-4; CDR3 DNA: TGCGCCAGCAGCCGAACTAGGACCTCTGCAACTAATGAAAAACTGTTTTTT; CDR3 protein: CASSRTRTSATNEKLFF
V gene: TRBV7-2; clone size: few; D gene: NA; J gene: TRBJ2-2; CDR3 DNA: TGTGCCAGCAGCTTGAAAATCGGGGGCCCCTCGAACACCGGGGAGCTGTTTTTT; CDR3 protein: CASSLKIGGPSNTGELFF
V gene: TRBV20-1; clone size: few; D gene: NA; J gene: TRBJ2-4; CDR3 DNA: TGCAGTGCTGCTCTAGCCAAAAACATTCAGTACTTC; CDR3 protein: CSAALAKNIQYF
V gene: TRBV6-5; clone size: few; D gene: TRBD1; J gene: TRBJ2-5; CDR3 DNA: TGTGCCAGCAGTGGGGACAGGGGGAAAGAGACCCAGTACTTC; CDR3 protein: CASSGDRGKETQYF
V gene: TRBV30; clone size: few; D gene: NA; J gene: TRBJ1-6; CDR3 DNA: TGTGCCTGGAAAAGGACAGTACTCCACTTT; CDR3 protein: CAWKRTVLHF
V gene: TRBV12-3/TRBV12-4; clone size: NA; D gene: TRBD1; J gene: TRBJ2-5; CDR3 DNA: TGTGCCAGCAGTCTGGGGGACAGCTACCAAGAGACCCAGTACTTC; CDR3 protein: CASSLGDSYQETQYF
V gene: TRBV4-1; clone size: many; D gene: TRBD2; J gene: TRBJ2-1; CDR3 DNA: TGCGCCAGCAGCCAGCCAACTAGCGGGAGACTAGGCAATGAGCAGTTCTTC; CDR3 protein: CASSQPTSGRLGNEQFF
V gene: TRBV7-8; clone size: many; D gene: NA; J gene: TRBJ2-3; CDR3 DNA: TGTGCCAGCTCCGCCCTTCCAGCGGGCACAGATACGCAGTATTTT; CDR3 protein: CASSALPAGTDTQYF
V gene: TRBV7-3; clone size: many; D gene: NA; J gene: TRBJ1-1; CDR3 DNA: TGTGCCAGCAGCCGGGGGGCGACAAACACTGAAGCTTTCTTT; CDR3 protein: CASSRGATNTEAFF
V gene: TRBV7-2; clone size: few; D gene: TRBD2; J gene: TRBJ2-3; CDR3 DNA: TGTGCCAGCAGCGTCTGGACTAGCGGCACAGATACGCAGTATTTT; CDR3 protein: CASSVWTSGTDTQYF
V gene: TRBV20-1; clone size: many; D gene: NA; J gene: TRBJ1-1; CDR3 DNA: TGCAGTGCTAGAGGTCCATGGACATTGAACACTGAAGCTTTCTTT; CDR3 protein: CSARGPWTLNTEAFF
V gene: TRBV5-5; clone size: few; D gene: TRBD1; J gene: TRBJ2-6; CDR3 DNA: TGTGCCAGCAGCGTTGACAGGGGGCTACTCTCTGGGGCCAACGTCCTGACTTTC; CDR3 protein: CASSVDRGLLSGANVLTF
V gene: TRBV29-1; clone size: NA; D gene: TRBD2; J gene: TRBJ2-1; CDR3 DNA: TGCAGCGTGAGAAGCGGGAGTTCCGCCAATGAGCAGTTCTTC; CDR3 protein: CSVRSGSSANEQFF
V gene: TRBV4-3; clone size: few; D gene: NA; J gene: TRBJ1-2; CDR3 DNA: TGCGCCAGCAGATCCGCGGACGGAATTTACTATGGCTACACCTTC; CDR3 protein: CASRSADGIYYGYTF
V gene: TRBV12-3/TRBV12-4; clone size: few; D gene: TRBD2; J gene: TRBJ2-2; CDR3 DNA: TGTGCCAGCAGTCCCGCCTTCGGGGGGGGAACCGGGGAGCTGTTTTTT; CDR3 protein: CASSPAFGGGTGELFF
V gene: TRBV27; clone size: NA; D gene: TRBD1; J gene: TRBJ1-1; CDR3 DNA: TGTGCCAGCGGAGCCGGGACAGGGCTTGGTGGGGCTTTCTTT; CDR3 protein: CASGAGTGLGGAFF
V gene: TRBV12-3/TRBV12-4; clone size: many; D gene: TRBD2; J gene: TRBJ2-1; CDR3 DNA: TGTGCCAGCACTCTTTCGGGAGCGGGAGTGTTTGAGCAGTTCTTC; CDR3 protein: CASTLSGAGVFEQFF
V gene: TRBV7-2; clone size: many; D gene: TRBD2; J gene: TRBJ2-7; CDR3 DNA: TGTGCCAGCAGTCCGTCGGAGCTAGCGGGCGAGCAGTACTTC; CDR3 protein: CASSPSELAGEQYF
V gene: TRBV12-3/TRBV12-4; clone size: few; D gene: TRBD2; J gene: TRBJ2-1; CDR3 DNA: TGTGCCAGCAGTTTGGCTTGGGCGGGAGGGGTCTACAATGAGCAGTTCTTC; CDR3 protein: CASSLAWAGGVYNEQFF
V gene: TRBV7-8; clone size: NA; D gene: NA; J gene: TRBJ2-2; CDR3 DNA: TGTGCCAGCAGCCAACCTCGACGGGATATCACCGGGGAGCTGTTTTTT; CDR3 protein: CASSQPRRDITGELFF
V gene: TRBV12-3/TRBV12-4; clone size: NA; D gene: NA; J gene: TRBJ1-1; CDR3 DNA: TGTGCCAGCTGGCCCGGGAACACTGAAGCTTTCTTT; CDR3 protein: CASWPGNTEAFF